One TCR beta chain is described in this entry. The antigen is not known. The junction does not match germline at one end; this may be a read error. This specimen belongs to a study of regulatory T cells in long-lasting Graves disease. For the study at large: Newly diagnosed Graves' patients had under 3 months of antithyroid drugs. Study findings and constraints: Persistent patients shared 2,500 to 3,000 public clonotypes among themselves. Newly diagnosed patients shared fewer, at roughly 900.

Germline V gene data show CDR1 as SGHRS and CDR2 as YFSETQ. The CDR3 consists of 18 residues. Time point here: newly diagnosed GD, antithyroid drugs for less than 3 months. Following extraction of RNA from PBMCs, that RNA was used to make the TCR library. Xi'an, China, was home to the endocrinology department that provided patients. From each patient, about 8.3 milliliters of peripheral blood was drawn and collected into an EDTA anticoagulant tube. Sequencing libraries for TCR beta were prepared with iRepertoire HTBI primers and Arm-PCR of CDR3 regions. TCRdb called the multiplex PCR reads again in MiXCR, with one record for every CDR3 protein. The repertoire holds 300,000 to 400,000 distinct CDR3 sequences, 15% to 20% seen once, with about two fifths in the top ten.

The sequenced sample was peripheral blood mononuclear cells (PBMCs), obtained at new diagnosis, from a patient treated with antithyroid drugs. The V call is TRBV5-1, the J call TRBJ2-1, with 9 bases lining up with TRBD2. This TCR came from a female donor with Graves disease. The CDR3 DNA follows: TGTGCCAGCAGCGTAGCTACGGAGGCGGGGGGGCTATTCAGTGAGCAGTTCTTC. Translated: CASSVATEAGGLFSEQFF. Supplemented by reference TRBV5-1 and TRBJ2-1, the full variable domain reads KAGVTQTPRYLIKTRGQQVTLSCSPISGHRSVSWYQQTPGQGLQFLFEYFSETQRNKGNFPGRFSGRQFSNSRSEMNVSTLELGDSALYLCASSVATEAGGLFSEQFFGPGTRLTVL.